A single sample gave rise to the 27 T cell receptor beta chains below, sequenced in a study of shared clonotypes between healthy human individuals. Assay: immunoSEQ multiplex PCR; the TCRdb copy retains only in-frame clones and omits some. The sample includes under 350,000 clones, roughly 84% seen only once; the top ten take roughly 16%. What was sequenced was memory CD8+ T cells sorted from blood. Subset defined: CD45RO+ cells pooled with CCR7-negative TemRA cells. These receptors originate from a man between 18 and 35 years old in good health.

This CDR3 reads CASEGQGPLAKNIQYF. The DNA for the CDR3 is TGTGCCAGCGAGGGGCAGGGTCCGCTAGCCAAAAACATTCAGTACTTC. The chain uses TRBV28 and TRBJ2-4; tentatively, D is TRBD1 or TRBD2 (5 bases each). The germline gives CDR1 MDHEN, CDR2 SYDVKM. V shed 8 bases and J shed 0 bases, with 17 bases lying between them. The CDR3 is made up of 16 amino acids.

This clone occurred a few times. V and J are TRBV2 and TRBJ2-7; no reliable D call. V was clipped by 3 bases and J by 0 bases, with 12 bases between them. CDR1 and CDR2 from the germline V gene are SNHLY and FYNNEI. This CDR3 has 15 residues. The CDR3 DNA sequence: TGTGCCAGCAGTGAGGGCAGAATAAACTCCTACGAGCAGTACTTC. Translation: CASSEGRINSYEQYF.

The chain is built from TRBV10-3 and TRBJ2-7; D is ambiguous. This CDR3 is built from 14 residues. Per the germline V gene, CDR1 is ENHRY and CDR2 is SYGVKD. The V end lost 4 bases, the J end lost 4 bases, and 14 bases lay between the germline ends. CDR3 sequence: CAISGAVAFYEQYF. For the CDR3, the DNA is TGTGCCATCAGTGGGGCGGTGGCCTTTTACGAGCAGTACTTC.

The rearrangement links TRBV18 to TRBJ1-4; the D is unclear. CDR3 length: 11 residues. Germline V gives CDR1 KGHSH, CDR2 LQKENI. The germline V and J ends were trimmed by 3 bases and 6 bases, with 2 bases remaining between them. CDR3 region: CASSPDEKLFF. CDR3 nucleotide sequence: TGTGCCAGCTCACCGGATGAAAAACTGTTTTTT. Drawing the rest from reference TRBV18 and TRBJ1-4, the complete variable domain is NAGVMQNPRHLVRRRGQEARLRCSPMKGHSHVYWYRQLPEEGLKFMVYLQKENIIDESGMPKERFSAEFPKEGPSILRIQQVVRGDSAAYFCASSPDEKLFFGSGTQLSVL.

V usage is TRBV4-3 and J usage is TRBJ2-7; unclear D gene. CDR3 length: 15 residues. V lost 1 base and J lost 0, with 10 bases in between. From germline, CDR1 is LGHNA and CDR2 YSLEER. Here the CDR3 DNA reads TGCGCCAGCAGCCAAGCCTACAGCAGCTCCTACGAGCAGTACTTC. Its protein is CASSQAYSSSYEQYF.

The rearrangement links TRBV4-1 to TRBJ2-7; no reliable D call. Germline CDR1 and CDR2: MGHRA and YSYEKL. Trimming removed 1 base from V and 2 bases from J, with 12 bases in between. CDR3 length equals 15 residues. CDR3 bases: TGCGCCAGCAGCCAAGTAACCAGCCCCGCCTACGAGCAGTACTTC. It translates to CASSQVTSPAYEQYF.

The chain couples TRBV28 to TRBJ2-1; D gene uncertain. CDR1 and CDR2 from the germline V gene are MDHEN and SYDVKM. This CDR3 spans 14 amino acids. V was pared by 3 bases and J by 5 bases, with 11 bases between. This chain's CDR3 is CASSFFPGHNEQFF. DNA of the CDR3: TGTGCCAGCAGTTTTTTTCCGGGTCACAATGAGCAGTTCTTC.

This chain links TRBV9 with TRBJ1-6; D gene ambiguous. CDR3 length: 15 amino acids. Germline V CDR1 and CDR2: SGDLS, YYNGEE. With 0 bases removed from V and 7 bases from J, the gap between germline ends came to 11 bases. The CDR3 DNA sequence: TGTGCCAGCAGCGTAGGCTCCCGAGGAAATTCACCCCTCCACTTT. Its translation: CASSVGSRGNSPLHF. The variable domain in full, with the rest retrieved from reference TRBV9 and TRBJ1-6, is DSGVTQTPKHLITATGQRVTLRCSPRSGDLSVYWYQQSLDQGLQFLIQYYNGEERAKGNILERFSAQQFPDLHSELNLSSLELGDSALYFCASSVGSRGNSPLHFGNGTRLTVT.

The J gene is TRBJ1-1, the V gene TRBV27, with 8 bases matching TRBD1. The CDR3 sequence is 17 residues long. Trimming cost V 0 bases and J 0 bases; bases outside gene matches: 6. Germline V gene sequence: CDR1 MNHEY, CDR2 SMNVEV (reference sequence). CDR3 DNA sequence: TGTGCCAGCAGTTTATCGGCCGGGACAGGATTGAACACTGAAGCTTTCTTT. This encodes CASSLSAGTGLNTEAFF.

The chain joins TRBV7-9 to TRBJ1-2; D perhaps matches TRBD1 (5 bases). Trimming removed 2 bases from V and 2 bases from J, with 12 bases in between. CDR3 length: 15 residues. CDR1 SEHNR and CDR2 FQNEAQ come from the germline V gene (reference sequence). In DNA form, the CDR3 reads TGTGCCAGCAGCTTAATTGGAGGGGTAAACTATGGCTACACCTTC. Amino acid sequence: CASSLIGGVNYGYTF.

This clone was counted a single time. The genes are TRBV6-5 and TRBJ2-3; 12 bases fit TRBD2. V shed 6 bases, J shed 3 bases, and the junction held 4 bases outside the gene matches. The CDR3 is 15 amino acids. Looked up from germline, CDR1 is MNHEY and CDR2 is SVGAGI. The chain's CDR3 is CASSQTSGSTDTQYF. The CDR3 DNA sequence: TGTGCCAGCAGCCAGACTAGCGGGAGTACAGATACGCAGTATTTT.

The V call is TRBV4-1, the J call TRBJ1-4; 7 bases map to TRBD1. With 0 bases clipped from V and 8 bases from J, the junction kept 12 bases outside the gene matches. The germline gives CDR1 MGHRA, CDR2 YSYEKL. The CDR3 totals 17 residues. In DNA, the CDR3 is TGCGCCAGCAGCCAAGATAGAGGAACAGGGGTCATGGAAAAACTGTTTTTT. It is translated as CASSQDRGTGVMEKLFF.

The sample holds one count of this clone. The V call is TRBV4-1, the J call TRBJ1-2; D is possibly TRBD1 (5 bases). Trimming pared 1 base from V and 8 bases from J, leaving 14 bases between. The CDR3 has 14 residues. Looked up from germline, CDR1 is MGHRA and CDR2 is YSYEKL. This CDR3 is CASSQVGTSRGYTF. CDR3 bases: TGCGCCAGCAGCCAAGTGGGGACGTCCCGGGGCTACACCTTC.

The J gene is TRBJ2-7, the V gene TRBV4-1, with TRBD1 as a possible D gene (6 bases). V shed 0 bases and J shed 3 bases, with 12 bases lying between them. The CDR3 has 15 amino acids. CDR1 and CDR2 (germline): MGHRA, YSYEKL. The CDR3 DNA is TGCGCCAGCAGCCAAGAACAGGGCTTGGGCTACGAGCAGTACTTC. This translates into CASSQEQGLGYEQYF.

The rearrangement uses TRBV7-9 and TRBJ2-7, with D perhaps being TRBD1 or TRBD2 (6 bases each). Germline V CDR1 and CDR2: SEHNR, FQNEAQ (reference sequence). The CDR3 has 17 amino acids. Trimming pared 5 bases from V and 4 bases from J, leaving 24 bases between. CDR3 loop: CASSLPPAGQQIYEQYF. CDR3 in DNA: TGTGCCAGCAGCCTCCCCCCGGCGGGACAACAGATTTACGAGCAGTACTTC.

For this clone: This sequence is one base from a far larger clone and is likely a read error. The chain uses TRBV7-9 and TRBJ2-1, with D maybe TRBD2 (5 bases). V was cut by 3 bases and J by 8 bases, with 14 bases left in between. Germline-derived CDR1 and CDR2 are SEHNR and FQNEAQ (reference sequence). The CDR3 has 14 residues. Here the CDR3 DNA reads TGTGCCAGCAGCTTGGAACTAGGAGGTTATGAGCAGTTCTTC. Translation: CASSLELGGYEQFF.

The gene calls are TRBV2 and TRBJ2-3; possible D gene TRBD2, 6 bases. CDR1 and CDR2 (germline): SNHLY, FYNNEI. Trimming cost V 2 bases and J 0 bases, with 18 bases left between them. The CDR3 is made up of 18 amino acids. CDR3 coding DNA: TGTGCCAGCAGTGAATACCCAACCGGCGGGGCTAGCACAGATACGCAGTATTTT. This translates into CASSEYPTGGASTDTQYF.

Only one count was recorded for this clone. Other DNA sequences of this sample code for an identical CDR3. This chain connects TRBV29-1 to TRBJ2-7; D is undetermined. V lost 5 bases and J lost 3, with 5 bases in between. The CDR3 has 10 amino acids. CDR1 and CDR2 from the germline V gene are SQVTM and ANQGSEA. The DNA of the CDR3 is TGCAGCGTTTTAGGCTACGAGCAGTACTTC. Translation gives CSVLGYEQYF.

V and J are TRBV2 and TRBJ2-7; 14 bases agree with TRBD2. Germline CDR1 is SNHLY and CDR2 is FYNNEI. J lost 3 bases, V lost 0 bases, and 13 bases had no gene match. CDR3 length: 20 amino acids. CDR3 nucleotides: TGTGCCAGCAGTGAAGCGCTTGGACTAGCGGGGGGCCCCCTCTGCTACGAGCAGTACTTC. Its translation is CASSEALGLAGGPLCYEQYF.

The rearrangement joins TRBV6-1 to TRBJ1-3, with a tentative D call TRBD1 (5 bases). Germline values: CDR1 MNHNS, CDR2 SASEGT. The CDR3 covers 15 residues. The V end lost 3 bases, the J end lost 3 bases, and 12 bases lay between the germline ends. CDR3 residues: CASSEEGFGGNTIYF. As DNA, the CDR3 is TGTGCCAGCAGTGAGGAGGGGTTTGGTGGAAACACCATATATTTT.

Here the CDR3 reads CASSKGTQKGQFF. For the CDR3, the DNA is TGTGCCAGCAGCAAAGGAACCCAGAAGGGGCAGTTCTTC. J is TRBJ2-1 and V is TRBV21-1. TRBV21-1 represents a pseudogene. This CDR3 is built from 13 residues.

This sequence joins TRBV19 and TRBJ1-6, with TRBD1 identical over 8 bases. Trimming took 4 bases from V and 5 from J; bases not matched to a gene: 4. This CDR3 contains 15 residues. From germline, CDR1 is LNHDA and CDR2 SQIVND (reference sequence). The CDR3 loop reads CASSTGGADNSPLHF. CDR3 DNA sequence: TGTGCCAGTAGTACAGGGGGCGCAGATAATTCACCCCTCCACTTT.

This clone was counted a single time. The gene calls are TRBV28 and TRBJ1-6; no definite D call. The V end lost 8 bases, the J end lost 0 bases, and 17 bases lay between the germline ends. The germline gives CDR1 MDHEN, CDR2 SYDVKM. This CDR3 region has 17 residues. CDR3 residues: CASGDERESSYNSPLHF. CDR3 sequence (DNA): TGTGCCAGCGGGGATGAGCGGGAGAGCTCCTATAATTCACCCCTCCACTTT.

This clone is a singleton in its sample. The chain links TRBV6-5 to TRBJ2-2; D ambiguous. Deletions cut 0 bases from V and 3 bases from J, with 8 bases between. From germline, CDR1 is MNHEY and CDR2 SVGAGI. CDR3 length: 15 residues. DNA of the CDR3: TGTGCCAGCAGTTACTCCGAAGGGTACACCGGGGAGCTGTTTTTT. Encoded protein: CASSYSEGYTGELFF.

The chain is built from TRBV6-1 and TRBJ1-1; D uncertain. V was shortened by 0 bases and J by 9 bases, with 5 bases between the two germline ends. CDR3 length: 11 amino acids. Germline-derived CDR1 and CDR2 are MNHNS and SASEGT. CDR3 region: CASSEAPKAFF. In nucleotides, the CDR3 is TGTGCCAGCAGTGAAGCACCAAAAGCTTTCTTT.

This clone was seen only a few times. Other DNA sequences within the sample encode an identical CDR3. The CDR3 reads CASSLGGYQPQHF. The DNA for the CDR3 is TGCGCCAGCAGCTTGGGTGGGTATCAGCCCCAGCATTTT. V is TRBV5-1 and J is TRBJ1-5; D is uncertain. The CDR3 length is 13 residues. V lost 0 bases to trimming and J lost 5 bases, with 6 bases between them. Per the germline V gene, CDR1 is SGHRS and CDR2 is YFSETQ.

This clone was picked up one time. The J gene is TRBJ1-5, the V gene TRBV4-1; D perhaps matches TRBD1 (5 bases). This CDR3 comprises 17 residues. Trimming pared 4 bases from V and 0 bases from J, leaving 16 bases between. Germline CDR1 reads MGHRA; CDR2 reads YSYEKL. The CDR3 is CASSRFRDPYSNQPQHF. CDR3 bases: TGCGCCAGCAGCCGATTCCGGGACCCCTATAGCAATCAGCCCCAGCATTTT.